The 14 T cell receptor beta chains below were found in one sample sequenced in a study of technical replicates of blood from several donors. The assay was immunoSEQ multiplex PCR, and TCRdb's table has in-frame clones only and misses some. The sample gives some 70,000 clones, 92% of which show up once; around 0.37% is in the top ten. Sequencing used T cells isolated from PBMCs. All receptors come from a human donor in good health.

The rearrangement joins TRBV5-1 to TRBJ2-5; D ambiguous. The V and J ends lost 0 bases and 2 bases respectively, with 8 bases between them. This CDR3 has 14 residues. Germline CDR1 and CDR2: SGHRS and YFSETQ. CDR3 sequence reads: CASSLEPGQETQYF. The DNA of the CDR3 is TGCGCCAGCAGCTTGGAACCGGGTCAAGAGACCCAGTACTTC.

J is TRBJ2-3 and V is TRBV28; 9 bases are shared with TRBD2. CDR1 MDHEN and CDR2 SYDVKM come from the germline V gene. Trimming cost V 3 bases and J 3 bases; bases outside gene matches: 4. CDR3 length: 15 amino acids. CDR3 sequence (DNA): TGTGCCAGCAGTTTCGAGGCGGGAGGGACAGATACGCAGTATTTT. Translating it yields CASSFEAGGTDTQYF.

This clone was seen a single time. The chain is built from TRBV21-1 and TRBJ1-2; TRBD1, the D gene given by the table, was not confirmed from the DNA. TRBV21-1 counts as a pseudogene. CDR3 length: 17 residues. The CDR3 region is CASSKGQGTITNYGYTF. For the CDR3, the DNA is TGTGCCAGCAGCAAAGGACAGGGGACCATCACTAACTATGGCTACACCTTC.

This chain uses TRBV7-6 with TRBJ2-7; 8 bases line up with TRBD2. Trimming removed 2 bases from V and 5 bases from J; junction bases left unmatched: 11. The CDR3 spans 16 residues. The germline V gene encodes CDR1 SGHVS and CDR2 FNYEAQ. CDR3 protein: CASSLRREAGDHEQYF. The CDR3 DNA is TGTGCCAGCAGCTTAAGACGCGAAGCGGGAGACCACGAGCAGTACTTC.

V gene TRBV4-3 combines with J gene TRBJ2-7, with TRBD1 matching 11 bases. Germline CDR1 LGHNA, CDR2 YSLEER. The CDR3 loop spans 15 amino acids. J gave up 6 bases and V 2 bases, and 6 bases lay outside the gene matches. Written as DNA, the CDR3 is TGCGCCAGCAGCCAAAGAGCGGGACAGGGGGGCGAGCAGTACTTC. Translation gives CASSQRAGQGGEQYF.

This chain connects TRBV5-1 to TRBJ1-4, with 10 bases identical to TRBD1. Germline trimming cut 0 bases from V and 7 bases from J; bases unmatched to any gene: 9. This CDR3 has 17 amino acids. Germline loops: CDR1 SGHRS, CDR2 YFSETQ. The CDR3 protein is CASSLVVTGGAGEKLFF. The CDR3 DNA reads TGCGCCAGCAGCTTGGTTGTGACAGGGGGCGCGGGTGAAAAACTGTTTTTT.

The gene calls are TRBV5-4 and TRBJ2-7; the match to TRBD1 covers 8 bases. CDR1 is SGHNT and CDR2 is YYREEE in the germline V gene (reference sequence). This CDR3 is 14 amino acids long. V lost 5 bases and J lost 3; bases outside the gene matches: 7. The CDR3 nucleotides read TGTGCCAGCAGTAGCCCGGACAGGGTCTACGAGCAGTACTTC. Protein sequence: CASSSPDRVYEQYF.

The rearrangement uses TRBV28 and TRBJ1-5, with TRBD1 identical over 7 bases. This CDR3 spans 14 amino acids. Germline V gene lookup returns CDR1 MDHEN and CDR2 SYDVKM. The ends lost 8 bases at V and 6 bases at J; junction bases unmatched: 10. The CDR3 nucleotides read TGTGCCAGCGGACCGGGACAGTGGGTTCAGCCCCAGCATTTT. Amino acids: CASGPGQWVQPQHF. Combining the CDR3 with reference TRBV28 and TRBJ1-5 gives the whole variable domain DVKVTQSSRYLVKRTGEKVFLECVQDMDHENMFWYRQDPGLGLRLIYFSYDVKMKEKGDIPEGYSVSREKKERFSLILESASTNQTSMYLCASGPGQWVQPQHFGDGTRLSIL.

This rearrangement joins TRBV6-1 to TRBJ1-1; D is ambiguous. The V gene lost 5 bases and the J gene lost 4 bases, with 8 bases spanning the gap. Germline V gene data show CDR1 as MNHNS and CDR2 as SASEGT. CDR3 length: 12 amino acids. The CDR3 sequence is CASSRHPTEAFF. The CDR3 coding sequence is TGTGCCAGCAGTAGACACCCCACTGAAGCTTTCTTT.

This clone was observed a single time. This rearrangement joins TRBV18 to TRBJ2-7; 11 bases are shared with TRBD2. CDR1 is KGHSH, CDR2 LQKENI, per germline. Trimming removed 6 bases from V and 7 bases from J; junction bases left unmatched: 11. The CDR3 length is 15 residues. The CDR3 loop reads CASSPTGLAGGEQYF. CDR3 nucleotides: TGTGCCAGCTCGCCCACGGGGCTAGCGGGAGGTGAGCAGTACTTC.

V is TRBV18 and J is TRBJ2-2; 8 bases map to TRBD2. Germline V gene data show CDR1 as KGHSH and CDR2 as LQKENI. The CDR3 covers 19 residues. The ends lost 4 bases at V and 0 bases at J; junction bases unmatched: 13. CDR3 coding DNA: TGTGCCAGCTCACGGGCTGGGTTAGCGGGAATAGCGAACACCGGGGAGCTGTTTTTT. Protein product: CASSRAGLAGIANTGELFF.

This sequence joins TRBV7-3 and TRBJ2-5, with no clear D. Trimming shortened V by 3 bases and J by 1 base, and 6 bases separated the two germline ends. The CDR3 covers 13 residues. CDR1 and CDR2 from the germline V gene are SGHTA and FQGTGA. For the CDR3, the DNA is TGTGCCAGCAGCTTGGGCATCCAAGAGACCCAGTACTTC. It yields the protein CASSLGIQETQYF.

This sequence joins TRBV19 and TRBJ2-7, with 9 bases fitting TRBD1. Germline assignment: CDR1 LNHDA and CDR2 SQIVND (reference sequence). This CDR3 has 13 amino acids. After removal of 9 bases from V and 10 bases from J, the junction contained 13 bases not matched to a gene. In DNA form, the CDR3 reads TGTGCCAGCCGCTCCCCTGACAGGGGGAGCCAGTACTTC. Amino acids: CASRSPDRGSQYF.

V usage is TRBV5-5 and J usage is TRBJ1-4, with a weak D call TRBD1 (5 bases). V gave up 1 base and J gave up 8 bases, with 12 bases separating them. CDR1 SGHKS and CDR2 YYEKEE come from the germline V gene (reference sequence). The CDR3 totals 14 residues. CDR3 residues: CASSLPGDQEKLFF. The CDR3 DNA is TGTGCCAGCAGCTTGCCGGGGGATCAGGAAAAACTGTTTTTT.